Here is one T cell receptor (beta chain) with its context. How the authors handled the data: Amplifying reference gene primers gave estimates of nucleated cell counts. The data were produced by immunoSEQ multiplex PCR, yet TCRdb's version contains in-frame clones alone and is incomplete. The V and J calls and clone size are taken from that table; D and trimming were inferred from the DNA. The sample gives 92,000 or so clones, approximately 75% of which show up once; under 15% is in the top ten. V dropped 1 base and J dropped 3; count of bases not matched to a gene: 8. Germline V gene sequence: CDR1 MGHRA, CDR2 YSYEKL. CDR3 length: 16 residues. This sample stems from a study of blood T cell repertoires in COVID-19. Study-level background: Donors in the United States, Italy and Spain gave samples during acute or convalescent COVID-19. In each case, the material was cDNA or gDNA derived from T cells, B-cell-depleted T cells, or PBMCs.

This sequence originates from an elderly woman with acute or convalescent COVID-19. The sample was peripheral blood. The genes are TRBV4-1 and TRBJ1-1; 7 nucleotides match TRBD1. CDR3 in DNA: TGCGCCAGCAGCCAAGCCTTTGGACAGGCTTACACTGAAGCTTTCTTT. Its translation: CASSQAFGQAYTEAFF.